The entry below gives a single T cell receptor (beta chain) sequence along with its context. This record comes from a study of blood T cell repertoires in COVID-19. Study overall: Italy, Spain and the United States were the sources of the convalescent and acute COVID-19 samples.

V dropped 4 bases and J dropped 6; count of bases not matched to a gene: 10. The CDR3 runs to 15 residues. CDR1 SGHTS and CDR2 YDEGEE come from the germline V gene. Produced via immunoSEQ multiplex PCR; TCRdb's table is partial and in-frame only. The table lists tens of thousands of clones, 65% to 85% of them singletons. The V gene is TRBV5-8, the J gene TRBJ2-1, with 7 bases lining up with TRBD2. This TCR came from a woman of 80 years or more with acute or convalescent COVID-19. The sequenced material came from peripheral blood. CDR3 bases: TGTGCCAGCAGCGGGGACTATTTAGGTGGCAATGAGCAGTTCTTC. Translation gives CASSGDYLGGNEQFF.